This T cell receptor (beta chain) is drawn from a study of T cells after yellow fever vaccination. Overall study: Fractions of low cell number were prepared using SMART-Seq v4 Ultra Low Input.

This clonotype was seen a handful of times. Its antigen remains unknown. The TCR cDNA carried a universal primer site and UMIs from 5'RACE template switching. MiXCR was run by TCRdb on the 5' RACE reads, yielding one entry per CDR3 protein. The sample lists a few hundred thousand distinct CDR3 sequences, roughly a sixth occurring once. This CDR3 has 14 amino acids. Germline CDR1 and CDR2: MGHRA and YSYEKL. V lost 0 bases and J 6 bases, leaving 8 bases between the germline ends. Study conclusions and caveats: A large majority of primary-vaccination clones showed up again after the booster (approximately 95% CD4, roughly 91% CD8). Peaking on day 5 versus 15, the secondary response was faster but weaker.

The clonotype originates from a man younger than 30 who received the YFV17D yellow fever vaccine. The sequencing used PBMCs, collected 5 days after the first yellow fever vaccination. The V and J genes are TRBV4-1 and TRBJ2-2; D is tentatively TRBD1 or TRBD2 (5 bases each). The CDR3 DNA follows: TGCGCCAGCAGCCAAGATCGGGGACCCGGGGAGCTGTTTTTT. It encodes CASSQDRGPGELFF.